These 9 T cell receptor beta chains share one sample of origin, sequenced in a study of T-cell reconstitution after alpha-beta-depleted transplantation in children. A library of TCRbeta sequences, prepared with unique molecular identifiers, was generated. TCRdb recomputed calls from the PCR reads with MiXCR, one row per CDR3 protein. This repertoire shows 400,000 to 450,000 distinct CDR3 sequences, roughly 44% found once; its top ten account for 27%. The material was PBMCs, obtained before TCRalphabeta/CD19-depleted stem cell transplant. These receptors originate from a girl aged 2 to 10 with aplastic anemia, due to receive a stem cell transplant.

This clonotype was observed at least ten times. The genes are TRBV9 and TRBJ1-1; the D is unclear. The germline gives CDR1 SGDLS, CDR2 YYNGEE. This CDR3 contains 14 residues. V was trimmed by 2 bases and J by 4 bases, leaving 12 bases between them. This CDR3 is CASSVSGEGTEAFF. The CDR3 DNA reads TGTGCCAGCAGCGTTAGTGGGGAGGGCACTGAAGCTTTCTTT.

This clonotype was seen ten or more times. The chain couples TRBV20-1 to TRBJ1-5; 10 nucleotides match TRBD1. J lost 3 bases, V lost 6 bases, and 8 bases had no gene match. This CDR3 spans 15 amino acids. The germline CDR1 and CDR2 sequences are DFQATT and SNEGSKA (reference sequence). CDR3 region: CSARRDRGNNQPQHF. In DNA form, the CDR3 reads TGCAGTGCCCGCCGGGACAGGGGAAACAATCAGCCCCAGCATTTT.

V is TRBV15 and J is TRBJ2-7; perhaps TRBD1 as D (6 bases). CDR1 is LNHNV, CDR2 YYDKDF, per germline (reference sequence). The CDR3 consists of 17 residues. Trimming took off 2 bases at V and 0 bases at J, with 17 bases between the two ends. The chain's CDR3 is CATSRIPRTESSYEQYF. The DNA for the CDR3 is TGTGCCACCAGCAGAATTCCCCGGACAGAGAGCTCCTACGAGCAGTACTTC. Full variable domain (missing parts from reference TRBV15 and TRBJ2-7): DAMVIQNPRYQVTQFGKPVTLSCSQTLNHNVMYWYQQKSSQAPKLLFHYYDKDFNNEADTPDNFQSRRPNTSFCFLDIRSPGLGDTAMYLCATSRIPRTESSYEQYFGPGTRLTVT.

As for this clonotype: Relative to the germline gene, one junction end is altered; a read error may explain this. The CDR3 DNA reads TGCTGTGCTAGGGATCTAGCGGGAGGTCCCTCCTACAATGAGCAGTTCTTC. Translating it yields CCARDLAGGPSYNEQFF. The V call is TRBV20-1, the J call TRBJ2-1, with TRBD2 matching over 11 bases. The CDR3 contains 17 residues. In germline, CDR1 is DFQATT, CDR2 SNEGSKA (reference sequence).

This clonotype was detected only a few times. The chain is built from TRBV7-9 and TRBJ2-3; D is tentatively TRBD1 or TRBD2 (5 bases each). V dropped 1 base and J dropped 1 base, with 15 bases sitting between them. This CDR3 contains 17 residues. In germline, CDR1 is SEHNR, CDR2 FQNEAQ (reference sequence). The CDR3 loop reads CASSLGAGTGGTDTQYF. The CDR3 DNA is TGTGCCAGCAGCTTAGGGGCCGGGACCGGGGGCACAGATACGCAGTATTTT.

The chain is built from TRBV29-1 and TRBJ2-1, with D possibly TRBD2 on 6 matching bases. Germline assignment: CDR1 SQVTM and CDR2 ANQGSEA. The length of the CDR3 is 15 residues. The V and J ends lost 7 bases and 4 bases respectively, with 20 bases between them. CDR3 amino acids: CSALPGLLYYNEQFF. In DNA, the CDR3 is TGCAGCGCGCTACCGGGACTCCTATATTACAATGAGCAGTTCTTC.

The rearrangement joins TRBV20-1 to TRBJ1-1, with D perhaps TRBD1 (5 bases). The CDR3 contains 15 residues. Germline lookup yields CDR1 DFQATT and CDR2 SNEGSKA (reference sequence). V lost 5 bases, J lost 1 base, and 17 bases lay in between. CDR3 nucleotides: TGCAGTGCTCTGGTTCCAGGTGGGACGAACACTGAAGCTTTCTTT. It is translated as CSALVPGGTNTEAFF.

This clonotype was counted ten times or more. CDR3 nucleotide sequence: TGTGCCAGCAGTGAATTTGGTAGCGGGAAATCGCAGTATTTT. It encodes CASSEFGSGKSQYF. The J gene is TRBJ2-3, the V gene TRBV25-1; 8 nucleotides align to TRBD2. V shed 1 base, J shed 10 bases, and the junction held 7 bases outside the gene matches. Germline lookup yields CDR1 MGHDK and CDR2 SYGVNS. CDR3 length equals 14 residues.

This clonotype came up a few times. V is TRBV27 and J is TRBJ1-2; 9 nucleotides align to TRBD1. With V trimmed by 6 bases and J by 4 bases, 6 bases remained unmatched. This CDR3 has 14 amino acids. The germline V gene has CDR1 MNHEY and CDR2 SMNVEV (reference sequence). The CDR3 loop is CASSRTGAVYGYTF. CDR3 DNA: TGTGCCAGCAGCCGGACAGGGGCGGTCTATGGCTACACCTTC.